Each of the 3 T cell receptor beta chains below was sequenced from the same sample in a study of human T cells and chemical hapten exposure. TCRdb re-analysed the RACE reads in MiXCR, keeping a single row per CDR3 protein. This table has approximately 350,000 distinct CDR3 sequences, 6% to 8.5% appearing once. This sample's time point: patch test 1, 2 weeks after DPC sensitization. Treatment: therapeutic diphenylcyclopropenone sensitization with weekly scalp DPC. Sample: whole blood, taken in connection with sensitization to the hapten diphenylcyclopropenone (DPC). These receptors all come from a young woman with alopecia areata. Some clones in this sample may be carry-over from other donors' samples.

The CDR3 sequence: CASSLAGTTTNYGYTF. The CDR3 DNA reads TGTGCCAGCAGCTTGGCCGGGACAACTACTAACTATGGCTACACCTTC. The chain recombines TRBV5-6 with TRBJ1-2, with D possibly TRBD1 on 6 matching bases. This CDR3 has 16 residues. V was cut by 0 bases and J by 0 bases, with 12 bases left in between. Germline V gene lookup returns CDR1 SGHDT and CDR2 YYEEEE.

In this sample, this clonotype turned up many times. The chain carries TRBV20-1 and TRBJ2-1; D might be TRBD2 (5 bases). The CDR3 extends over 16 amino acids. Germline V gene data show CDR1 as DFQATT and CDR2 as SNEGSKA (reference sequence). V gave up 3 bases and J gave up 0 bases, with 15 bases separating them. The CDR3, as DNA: TGCAGTGCTAGTAGAACTAGGATAAGCTCCTACAATGAGCAGTTCTTC. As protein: CSASRTRISSYNEQFF.

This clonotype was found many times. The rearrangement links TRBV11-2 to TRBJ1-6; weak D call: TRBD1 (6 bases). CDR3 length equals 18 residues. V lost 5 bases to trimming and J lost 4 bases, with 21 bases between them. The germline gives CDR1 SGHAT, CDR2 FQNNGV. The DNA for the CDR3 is TGTGCCAGCAGCCCCGTCCCCTTTACAGGGTTATATAATTCACCCCTCCACTTT. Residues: CASSPVPFTGLYNSPLHF.